This T cell receptor beta chain was recorded in a study of Ad26.COV2.S vaccination and SARS-CoV-2 variants. General observations from the study: People who got the vaccine had more spike-specific TCR breadth than people who got placebo. TCR breadth and depth analyses may have underestimated total T cell responses.

To note about this clone: What it binds is unknown.

The assay was immunoSEQ multiplex PCR, and TCRdb's table has in-frame clones only and misses some. The sample has around 170,000 clones, roughly 85% seen once. There are 15 residues in the CDR3. The V gene lost 6 bases and the J gene lost 0 bases, with 11 bases spanning the gap. Germline V gene lookup returns CDR1 SNHLY and CDR2 FYNNEI. The TCR originated in a human donor who had recovered from COVID-19. The material was peripheral blood, obtained after recovery from COVID-19. The chain combines TRBV2 with TRBJ1-4, with D perhaps matching TRBD1 (5 bases). CDR3 sequence reads: CASRGDSSTNEKLFF. The DNA for the CDR3 is TGTGCCAGCAGGGGCGACAGTTCAACTAATGAAAAACTGTTTTTT.